This record looks at one TCR beta chain sequence and its context. This sample was included in a study of control samples from healthy donors and cancer patients. Assay used: immunoSEQ multiplex PCR; TCRdb lists only in-frame clones, some missing. Among 60,000 to 75,000 clones listed, roughly 86% were seen once. The CDR3 contains 15 residues. The V segment lost 6 bases and the J segment 8 bases; nucleotides outside the gene matches: 8. Germline CDR1 is MNHEY and CDR2 is SMNVEV (reference sequence). The V and J genes are TRBV27 and TRBJ1-6; 9 nucleotides match TRBD1. Source material: PBMCs. The TCR sequence derives from a woman aged 50 to 60 with head and neck cancer. The CDR3 coding sequence is TGTGCCAGCAGCCGCACGGGACAGGGATATTCACCCCTCCACTTT. Its translation: CASSRTGQGYSPLHF.